In this sample, the clone carrying this T cell receptor (beta chain) turned up many times. The sample originates from a study of blood T cells in healthy people across ages. The V and J ends lost 0 bases and 4 bases respectively, with 12 bases between them. Per germline, CDR1 MNHNY and CDR2 SVGAGI (reference sequence). This CDR3 comprises 15 residues. It was with a sample-barcoded 5' primer and a J-beta primer mix that a second PCR of roughly 6 to 12 cycles was run. Each CDR3 protein is one row after TCRdb ran MiXCR on the 5' RACE reads. The sample has around 600,000 distinct CDR3 sequences, 47% seen once; the top ten hold around 25%.

The specimen sequenced was blood. This chain connects TRBV6-6 to TRBJ1-2; no clear D gene. This TCR came from a man older than 75 in good health. In nucleotides, the CDR3 is TGTGCCAGCAGTTACTCATCGATTTCATCCTATGGCTACACCTTC. Its translation is CASSYSSISSYGYTF.